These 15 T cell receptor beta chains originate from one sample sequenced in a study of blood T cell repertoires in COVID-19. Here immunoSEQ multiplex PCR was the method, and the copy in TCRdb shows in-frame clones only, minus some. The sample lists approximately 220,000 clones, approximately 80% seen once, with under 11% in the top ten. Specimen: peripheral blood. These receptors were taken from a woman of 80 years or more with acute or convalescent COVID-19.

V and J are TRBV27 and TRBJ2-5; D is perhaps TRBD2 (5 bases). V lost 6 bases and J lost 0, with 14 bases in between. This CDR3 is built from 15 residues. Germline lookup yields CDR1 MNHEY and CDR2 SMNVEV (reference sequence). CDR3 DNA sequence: TGTGCCAGCAGATTCGGCGGGCTGTACCAAGAGACCCAGTACTTC. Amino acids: CASRFGGLYQETQYF.

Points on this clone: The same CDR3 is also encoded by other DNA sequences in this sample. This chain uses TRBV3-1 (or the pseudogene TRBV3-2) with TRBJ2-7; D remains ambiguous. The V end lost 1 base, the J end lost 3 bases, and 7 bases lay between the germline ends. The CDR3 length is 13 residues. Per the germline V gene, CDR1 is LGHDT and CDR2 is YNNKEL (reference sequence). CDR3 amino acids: CASSQASGYEQYF. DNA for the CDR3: TGTGCCAGCAGCCAAGCCTCCGGCTACGAGCAGTACTTC.

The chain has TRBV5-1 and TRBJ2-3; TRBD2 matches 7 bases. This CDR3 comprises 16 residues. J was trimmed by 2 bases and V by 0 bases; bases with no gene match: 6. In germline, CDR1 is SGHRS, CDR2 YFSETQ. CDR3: CASSLGAGDHTDTQYF. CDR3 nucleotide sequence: TGCGCCAGCAGCTTGGGGGCGGGAGATCACACAGATACGCAGTATTTT.

The CDR3 protein is CASGLIVAGLSLYGYTF. The CDR3 DNA reads as TGTGCTAGTGGTTTGATCGTCGCGGGTCTTTCTCTCTATGGCTACACCTTC. The V and J genes are TRBV12-5 and TRBJ1-2; D is unresolved. This CDR3 contains 17 residues. V was clipped by 2 bases and J by 4 bases, with 20 bases between them. Germline loops: CDR1 LGHNT, CDR2 FRNRAP.

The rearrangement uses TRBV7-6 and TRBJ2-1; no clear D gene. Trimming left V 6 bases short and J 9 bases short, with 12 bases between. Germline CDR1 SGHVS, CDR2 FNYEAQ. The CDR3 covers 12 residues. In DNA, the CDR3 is TGTGCCAGCAGTCCTACTCGTCTTGAGCAGTTCTTC. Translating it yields CASSPTRLEQFF.

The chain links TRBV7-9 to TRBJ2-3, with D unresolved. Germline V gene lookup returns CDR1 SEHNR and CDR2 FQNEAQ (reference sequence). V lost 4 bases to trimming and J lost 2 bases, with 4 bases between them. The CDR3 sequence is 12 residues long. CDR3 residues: CASSYTTDTQYF. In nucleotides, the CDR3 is TGTGCCAGCAGCTACACCACAGATACGCAGTATTTT.

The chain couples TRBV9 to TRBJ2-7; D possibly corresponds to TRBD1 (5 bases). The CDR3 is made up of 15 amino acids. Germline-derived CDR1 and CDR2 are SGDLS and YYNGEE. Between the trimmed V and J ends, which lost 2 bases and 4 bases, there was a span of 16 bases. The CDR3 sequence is CASSVSGIQAYEQYF. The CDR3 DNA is TGTGCCAGCAGCGTGTCAGGGATTCAGGCTTACGAGCAGTACTTC. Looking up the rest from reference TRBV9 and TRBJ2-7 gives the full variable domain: DSGVTQTPKHLITATGQRVTLRCSPRSGDLSVYWYQQSLDQGLQFLIQYYNGEERAKGNILERFSAQQFPDLHSELNLSSLELGDSALYFCASSVSGIQAYEQYFGPGTRLTVT.

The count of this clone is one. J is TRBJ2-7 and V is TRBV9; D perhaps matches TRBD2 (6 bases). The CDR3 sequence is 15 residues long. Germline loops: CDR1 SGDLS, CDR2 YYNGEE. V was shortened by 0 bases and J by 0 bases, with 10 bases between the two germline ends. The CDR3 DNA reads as TGTGCCAGCAGCGTAGGGGGGGATCCCTCCTACGAGCAGTACTTC. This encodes CASSVGGDPSYEQYF. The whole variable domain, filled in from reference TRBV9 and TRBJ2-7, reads DSGVTQTPKHLITATGQRVTLRCSPRSGDLSVYWYQQSLDQGLQFLIQYYNGEERAKGNILERFSAQQFPDLHSELNLSSLELGDSALYFCASSVGGDPSYEQYFGPGTRLTVT.

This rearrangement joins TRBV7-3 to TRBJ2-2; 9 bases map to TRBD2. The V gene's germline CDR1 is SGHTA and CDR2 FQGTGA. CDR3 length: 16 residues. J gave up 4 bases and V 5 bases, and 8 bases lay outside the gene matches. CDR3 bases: TGTGCCAGCAGCCTGCGGGGGGGGCTGACCACCGGGGAGCTGTTTTTT. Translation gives CASSLRGGLTTGELFF.

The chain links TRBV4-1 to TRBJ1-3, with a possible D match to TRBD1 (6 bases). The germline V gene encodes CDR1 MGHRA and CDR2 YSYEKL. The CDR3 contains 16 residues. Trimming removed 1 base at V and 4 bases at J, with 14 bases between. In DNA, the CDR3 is TGCGCCAGCAGCCAAGTGGGGGCACATCAGGGAAACACCATATATTTT. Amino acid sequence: CASSQVGAHQGNTIYF.

This chain's CDR3 is CASGTGELGNQPQHF. The DNA for the CDR3 is TGTGCCAGCGGAACAGGGGAGTTGGGCAATCAGCCCCAGCATTTT. The chain combines TRBV27 with TRBJ1-5; 7 bases line up with TRBD1. This CDR3 is built from 15 residues. CDR1 MNHEY and CDR2 SMNVEV come from the germline V gene (reference sequence). With V trimmed by 8 bases and J by 2 bases, 9 bases remained unmatched.

The CDR3 region is CASSWSGGRETQYF. The CDR3, as DNA: TGTGCCAGCAGTTGGTCGGGGGGGAGAGAGACCCAGTACTTC. V gene TRBV27 combines with J gene TRBJ2-5, with TRBD2 identical over 8 bases. The germline gives CDR1 MNHEY, CDR2 SMNVEV (reference sequence). The CDR3 spans 14 residues. V gave up 4 bases and J gave up 4 bases; unmatched junction bases: 5.

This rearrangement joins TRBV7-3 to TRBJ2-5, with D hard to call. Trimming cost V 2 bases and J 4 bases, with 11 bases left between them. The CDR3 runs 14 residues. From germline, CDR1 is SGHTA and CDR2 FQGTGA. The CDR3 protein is CASSLLGDRETQYF. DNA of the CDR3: TGTGCCAGCAGCTTACTAGGCGACCGAGAGACCCAGTACTTC.

CDR3 loop: CASRIERDSGELFF. As DNA, the CDR3 is TGTGCCAGTAGGATCGAAAGGGACAGCGGGGAGCTGTTTTTT. This chain links TRBV19 with TRBJ2-2, with 7 bases matching TRBD1. CDR1 is LNHDA, CDR2 SQIVND, per germline (reference sequence). J was trimmed by 7 bases and V by 6 bases; bases with no gene match: 8. This CDR3 has 14 residues.

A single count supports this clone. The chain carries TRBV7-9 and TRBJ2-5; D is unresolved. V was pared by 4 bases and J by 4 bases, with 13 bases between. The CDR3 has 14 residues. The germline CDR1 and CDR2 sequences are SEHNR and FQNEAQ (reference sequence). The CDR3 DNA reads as TGTGCCAGCAGCTCTCCCCCGTTTCTAGAGACCCAGTACTTC. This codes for CASSSPPFLETQYF.